This T cell receptor (beta chain) was found in a study of metastatic and nonmetastatic thyroid tumors. Study-wide background: Across peripheral blood and tumor or nodule tissue samples taken from malignant and benign thyroid patients, the repertoires were compared with one another. Findings of the study overall: As reported, TCR beta diversity in blood and tumor was significantly higher in malignant thyroid tumors than in benign nodules.

There were no patients who had received any treatment before thyroid surgery. CDR3 length equals 14 residues. The germline V gene has CDR1 SGHDT and CDR2 YYEEEE. From the PCR reads, TCRdb re-called clones with MiXCR. The data hold more than 25,000 clones, with 20% to 25% observed a single time. Points on this clone: Its antigen is as yet unknown. A read error may account for a junction end that differs from germline.

The chain is built from TRBV5-6 and TRBJ1-5; D is ambiguous. The receptor comes from a male donor with papillary thyroid cancer or a benign thyroid nodule (not recorded which). Some clones in this sample may be carry-over from other donors' samples. Sequencing used blood. The CDR3 DNA sequence: TGTGCCAGCAGCCAGGACGGACTTAATCAGCCCCAGGATTTT. Amino acids: CASSQDGLNQPQDF.